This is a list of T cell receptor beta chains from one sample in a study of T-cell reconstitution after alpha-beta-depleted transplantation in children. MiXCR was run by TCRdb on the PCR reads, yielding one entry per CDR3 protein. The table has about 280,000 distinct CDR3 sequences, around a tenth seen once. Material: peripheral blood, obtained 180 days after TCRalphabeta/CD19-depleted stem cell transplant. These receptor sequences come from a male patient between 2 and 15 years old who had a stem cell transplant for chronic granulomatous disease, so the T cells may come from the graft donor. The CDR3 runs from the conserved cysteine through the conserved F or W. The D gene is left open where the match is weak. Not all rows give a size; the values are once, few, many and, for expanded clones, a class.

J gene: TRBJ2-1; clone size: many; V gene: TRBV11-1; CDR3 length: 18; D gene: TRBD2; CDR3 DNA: TGTGCCAGCAGCTTCGGACTAGCGGGAGGGCCCTCCTACAATGAGCAGTTCTTC; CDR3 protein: CASSFGLAGGPSYNEQFF
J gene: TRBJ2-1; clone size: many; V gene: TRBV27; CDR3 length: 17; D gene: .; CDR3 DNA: TGTGCCAGCAGAACACTGAATCGCAGGTCAACCTACAATGAGCAGTTCTTC; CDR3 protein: CASRTLNRRSTYNEQFF
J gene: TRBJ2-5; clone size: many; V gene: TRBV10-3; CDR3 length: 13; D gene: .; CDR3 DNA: TGTGCCATCCGGGAGCTGGTGCAAGAGACCCAGTACTTC; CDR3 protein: CAIRELVQETQYF
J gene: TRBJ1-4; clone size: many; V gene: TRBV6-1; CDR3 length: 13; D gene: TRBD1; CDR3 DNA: TGTGCCAGCAGGAGGGACAGGGGAGAAAAACTGTTTTTT; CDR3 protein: CASRRDRGEKLFF
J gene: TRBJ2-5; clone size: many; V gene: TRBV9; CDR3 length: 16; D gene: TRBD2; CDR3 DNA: TGTGCCAGCAGCCCTAATAGCGGGGGGGCCGGGGAGACCCAGTACTTC; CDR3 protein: CASSPNSGGAGETQYF
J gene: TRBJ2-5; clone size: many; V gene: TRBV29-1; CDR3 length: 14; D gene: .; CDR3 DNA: TGCAGCGTTGAAGACCACGGGCCGGGGGAGACCCAGTACTTC; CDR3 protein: CSVEDHGPGETQYF
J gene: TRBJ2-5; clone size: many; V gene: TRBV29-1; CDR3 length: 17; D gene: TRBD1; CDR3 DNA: TGCAGCGTTGAAGACAGTCAGACAGGGAGAGGACAAGAGACCCAGTACTTC; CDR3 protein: CSVEDSQTGRGQETQYF
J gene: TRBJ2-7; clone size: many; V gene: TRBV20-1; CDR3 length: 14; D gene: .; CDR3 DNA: TGCAGTGCTAGAGAAACCGTCGACATCTACGAGCAGTACTTC; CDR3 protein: CSARETVDIYEQYF
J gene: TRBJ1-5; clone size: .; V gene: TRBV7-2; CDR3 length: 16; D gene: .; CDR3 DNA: TGTGCCAGCAGCAAAGGAGGAGGGACAATTTTTCGGCCCCAGCATTTT; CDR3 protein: CASSKGGGTIFRPQHF
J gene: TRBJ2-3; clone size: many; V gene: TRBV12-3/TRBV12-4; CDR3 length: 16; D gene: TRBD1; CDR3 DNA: TGTGCCAGCAGTTTAGCCGCCGGGACAGGGACAGATACGCAGTATTTT; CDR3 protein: CASSLAAGTGTDTQYF
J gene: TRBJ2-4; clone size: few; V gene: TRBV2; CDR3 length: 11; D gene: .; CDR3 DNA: TGTGCCAGCAGCGCCGGGGACATTCAGTACTTC; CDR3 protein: CASSAGDIQYF
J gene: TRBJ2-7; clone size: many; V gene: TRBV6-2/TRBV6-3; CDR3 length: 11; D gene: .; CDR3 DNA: TGTGCCAGCGGGACCGGGTACGAGCAGTACTTC; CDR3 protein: CASGTGYEQYF
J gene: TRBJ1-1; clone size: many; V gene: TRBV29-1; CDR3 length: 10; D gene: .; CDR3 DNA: TGCAGCGTTGTGAGACAGTTAGCTTTCTTT; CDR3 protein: CSVVRQLAFF
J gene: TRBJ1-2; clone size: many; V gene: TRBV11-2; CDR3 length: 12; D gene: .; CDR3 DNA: TGTGCCAGCAGCTCTACGTCGATTGACTACACCTTC; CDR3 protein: CASSSTSIDYTF
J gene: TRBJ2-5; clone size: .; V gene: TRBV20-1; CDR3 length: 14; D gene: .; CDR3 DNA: TGCAGTGCTAGGAGAGAGGGGCTTCAAGAGACCCAGTACTTC; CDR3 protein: CSARREGLQETQYF
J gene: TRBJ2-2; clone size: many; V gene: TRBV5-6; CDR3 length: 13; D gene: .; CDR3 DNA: TGTGCCAGCAGCTTGGCCGGGGTGAAGGAGCTGTTTTTT; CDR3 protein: CASSLAGVKELFF
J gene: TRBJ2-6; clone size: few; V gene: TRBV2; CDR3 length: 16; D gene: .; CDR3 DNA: TGTGCCAGCAGTGATCGGACAACCTCTGGGGCCAACGTCCTGACTTTC; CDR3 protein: CASSDRTTSGANVLTF
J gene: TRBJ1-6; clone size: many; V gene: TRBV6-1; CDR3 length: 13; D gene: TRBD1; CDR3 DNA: TGTGCCAGCAGTCCCGACAGGGTTCCACCCCTCCACTTT; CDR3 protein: CASSPDRVPPLHF
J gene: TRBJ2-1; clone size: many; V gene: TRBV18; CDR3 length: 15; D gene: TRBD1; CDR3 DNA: TGTGCCAGCTCACTGACAGCCGGGACAGACAATGAGCAGTTCTTC; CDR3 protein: CASSLTAGTDNEQFF
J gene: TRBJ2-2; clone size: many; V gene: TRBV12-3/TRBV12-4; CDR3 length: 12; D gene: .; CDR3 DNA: TGTGCCAGCACCAAGTCCTTCGGGGAGCTGTTTTTT; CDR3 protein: CASTKSFGELFF
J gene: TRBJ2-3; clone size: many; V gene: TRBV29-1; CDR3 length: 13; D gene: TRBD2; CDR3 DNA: TGCAGCGTTGAAGTCATAGCGGGAGATACGCAGTATTTT; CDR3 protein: CSVEVIAGDTQYF
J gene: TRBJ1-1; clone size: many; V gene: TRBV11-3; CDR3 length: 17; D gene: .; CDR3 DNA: TGTGCCAGCAGCTTAGATTTAAAGGGACAAAAGAACACTGAAGCTTTCTTT; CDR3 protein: CASSLDLKGQKNTEAFF
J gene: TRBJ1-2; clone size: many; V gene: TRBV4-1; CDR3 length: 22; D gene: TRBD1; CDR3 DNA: TGCGCCAGCAGCCAAGATGGGACAGGGGCTCTTACCCTTAAGTCCCCTAACTATGGCTACACCTTC; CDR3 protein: CASSQDGTGALTLKSPNYGYTF
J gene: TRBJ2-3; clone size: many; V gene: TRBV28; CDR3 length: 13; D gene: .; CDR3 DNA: TGTGCCAGCAGCCGCGACTATTCAGATACGCAGTATTTT; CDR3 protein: CASSRDYSDTQYF
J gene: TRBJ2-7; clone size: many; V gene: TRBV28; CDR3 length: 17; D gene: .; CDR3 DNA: TGTGCCAGCAGGACCCCACTACTTAGGGGCGATTCCTACGAGCAGTACTTC; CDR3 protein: CASRTPLLRGDSYEQYF
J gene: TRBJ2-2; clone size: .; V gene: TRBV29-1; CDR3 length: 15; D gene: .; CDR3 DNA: TGCAGCGTTTTTCTAACCGGGAGGAACACCGGGGAGCTGTTTTTT; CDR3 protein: CSVFLTGRNTGELFF
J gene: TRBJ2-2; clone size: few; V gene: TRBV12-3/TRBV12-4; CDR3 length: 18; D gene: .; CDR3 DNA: TGTGCCAGCAGTTTAAAACTGCGGGGAGGGGGGCACACCGGGGAGCTGTTTTTT; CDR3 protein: CASSLKLRGGGHTGELFF
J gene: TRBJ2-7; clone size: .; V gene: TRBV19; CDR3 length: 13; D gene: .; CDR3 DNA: TGTGCCAGTACAACCAGGGTCTACTACGAGCAGTACTTC; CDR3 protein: CASTTRVYYEQYF
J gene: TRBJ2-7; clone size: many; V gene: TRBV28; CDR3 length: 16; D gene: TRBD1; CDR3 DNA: TGTGCCAGCACCCTCTTGCCGGGACAGGGATCCCCCGAGCAGTACTTC; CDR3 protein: CASTLLPGQGSPEQYF
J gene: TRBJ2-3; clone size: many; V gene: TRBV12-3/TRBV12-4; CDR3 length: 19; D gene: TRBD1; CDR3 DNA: TGTGCCAGCAGCTCCGGACAGGGGGGAGCGGGCGTTCGCACAGATACGCAGTATTTT; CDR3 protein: CASSSGQGGAGVRTDTQYF
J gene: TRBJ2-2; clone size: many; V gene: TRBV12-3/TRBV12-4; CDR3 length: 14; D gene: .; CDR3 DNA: TGTGCCAGCAGTTTAAGGGGGGACACCGGGGAGCTGTTTTTT; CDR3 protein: CASSLRGDTGELFF
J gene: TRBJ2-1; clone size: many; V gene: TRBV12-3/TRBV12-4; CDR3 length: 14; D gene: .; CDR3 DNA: TGTGCCAGCAGTTTTGAATTCGGGTACAATGAGCAGTTCTTC; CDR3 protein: CASSFEFGYNEQFF
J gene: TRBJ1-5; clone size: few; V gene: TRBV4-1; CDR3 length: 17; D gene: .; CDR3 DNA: TGCGCCAGCAGCCAAGATGAGGAGTCACCTAGCAATCAGCCCCAGCATTTT; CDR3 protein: CASSQDEESPSNQPQHF
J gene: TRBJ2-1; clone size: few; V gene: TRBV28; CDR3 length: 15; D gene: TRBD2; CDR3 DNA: TGTGCCAGCAGTTTGATAGCGGGACTGTACAATGAGCAGTTCTTC; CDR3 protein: CASSLIAGLYNEQFF
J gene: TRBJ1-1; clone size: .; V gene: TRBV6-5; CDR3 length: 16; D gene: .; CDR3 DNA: TGTGCCAGCAGTTACTCGCCAGAGGCCATGAACACTGAAGCTTTCTTT; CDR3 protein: CASSYSPEAMNTEAFF
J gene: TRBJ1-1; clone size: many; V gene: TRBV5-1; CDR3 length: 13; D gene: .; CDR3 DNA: TGCGCCAGCAGGAAAACGGAGAACACTGAAGCTTTCTTT; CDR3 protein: CASRKTENTEAFF
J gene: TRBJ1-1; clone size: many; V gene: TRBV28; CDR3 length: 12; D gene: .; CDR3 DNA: TGTGCCAGCAGTTTAGATAACACTGAAGCTTTCTTT; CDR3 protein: CASSLDNTEAFF
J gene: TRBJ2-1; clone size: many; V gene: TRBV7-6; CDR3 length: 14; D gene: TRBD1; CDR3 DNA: TGTGCCAGCACCACCCAGGGGGTATACAATGAGCAGTTCTTC; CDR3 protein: CASTTQGVYNEQFF
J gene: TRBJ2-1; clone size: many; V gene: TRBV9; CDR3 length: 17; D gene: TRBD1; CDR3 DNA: TGTGCCAGCAGCGAACCCAAGACAGGGGGCTCCTACAATGAGCAGTTCTTC; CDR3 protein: CASSEPKTGGSYNEQFF
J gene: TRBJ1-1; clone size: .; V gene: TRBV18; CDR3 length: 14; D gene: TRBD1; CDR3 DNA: TGTGCCAGCTCATTCGACAGGGGTGGCACTGAAGCTTTCTTT; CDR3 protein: CASSFDRGGTEAFF
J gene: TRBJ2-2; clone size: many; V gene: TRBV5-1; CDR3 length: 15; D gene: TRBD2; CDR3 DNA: TGCGCCAGCAGCTTACTAGCGGGGGACACCGGGGAGCTGTTTTTT; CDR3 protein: CASSLLAGDTGELFF
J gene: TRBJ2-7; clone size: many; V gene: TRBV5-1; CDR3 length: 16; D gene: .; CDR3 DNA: TGCGCCAGCAGCTTGGGATGGGGGACCCTCTACTACGAGCAGTACTTC; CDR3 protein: CASSLGWGTLYYEQYF
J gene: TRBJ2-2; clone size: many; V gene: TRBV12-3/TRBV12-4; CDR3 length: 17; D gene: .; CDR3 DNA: TGTGCCAGCAGTGGGACCCGGGCGGGATACAACACCGGGGAGCTGTTTTTT; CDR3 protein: CASSGTRAGYNTGELFF
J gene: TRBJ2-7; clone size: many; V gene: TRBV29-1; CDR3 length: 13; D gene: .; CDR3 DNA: TGCAGCGTTGAATTGACAACTCCCTACGAGCAGTACTTC; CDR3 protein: CSVELTTPYEQYF
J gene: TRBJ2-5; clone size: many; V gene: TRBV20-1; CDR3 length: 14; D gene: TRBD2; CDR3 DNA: TGCAGTGCTAGACTAGCGGGGGGCCAGGGGACCCAGTACTTC; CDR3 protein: CSARLAGGQGTQYF
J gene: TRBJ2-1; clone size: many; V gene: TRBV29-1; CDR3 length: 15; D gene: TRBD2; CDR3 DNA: TGCAGCGTTTGTCCGGGACTAGCTTCTCGTGGTGAGCAGTTCTTC; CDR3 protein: CSVCPGLASRGEQFF
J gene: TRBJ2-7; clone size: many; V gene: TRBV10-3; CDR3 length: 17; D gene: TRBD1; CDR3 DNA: TGTGCCATCAGTGAGTCTACCGCGGGACAGGGGTTCCACGAGCAGTACTTC; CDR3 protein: CAISESTAGQGFHEQYF
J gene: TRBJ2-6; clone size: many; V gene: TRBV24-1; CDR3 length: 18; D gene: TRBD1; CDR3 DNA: TGTGCCACCAGTGATGGTCCAGGGGGTTTCCCTGGGGCCAACGTCCTGACTTTC; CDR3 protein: CATSDGPGGFPGANVLTF
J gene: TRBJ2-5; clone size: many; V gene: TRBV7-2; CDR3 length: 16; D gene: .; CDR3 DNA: TGTGCCAGCAGCTTAGTCAGTAGGGAGTTCGGGGAGACCCAGTACTTC; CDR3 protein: CASSLVSREFGETQYF
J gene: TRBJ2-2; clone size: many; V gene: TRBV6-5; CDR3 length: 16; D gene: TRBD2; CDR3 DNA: TGTGCCAGCAGTTACGTGATAGCGGGATACACCGGGGAGCTGTTTTTT; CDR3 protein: CASSYVIAGYTGELFF